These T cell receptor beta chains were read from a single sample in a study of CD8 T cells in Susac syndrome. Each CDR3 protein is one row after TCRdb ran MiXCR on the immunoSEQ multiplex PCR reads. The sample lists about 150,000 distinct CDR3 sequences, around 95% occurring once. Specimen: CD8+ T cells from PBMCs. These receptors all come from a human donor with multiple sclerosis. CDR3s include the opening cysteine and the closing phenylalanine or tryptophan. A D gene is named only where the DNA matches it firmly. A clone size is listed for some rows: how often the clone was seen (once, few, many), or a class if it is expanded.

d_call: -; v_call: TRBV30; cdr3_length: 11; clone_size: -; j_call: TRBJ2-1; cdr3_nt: TGTGCCTGGAGTCTGAGCAATGAGCAGTTCTTC; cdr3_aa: CAWSLSNEQFF
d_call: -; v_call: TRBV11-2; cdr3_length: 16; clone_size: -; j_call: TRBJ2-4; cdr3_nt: TGTGCCAGCAGCCCGCGGCGGGGGCCGGCCAAAAACATTCAGTACTTC; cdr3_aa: CASSPRRGPAKNIQYF
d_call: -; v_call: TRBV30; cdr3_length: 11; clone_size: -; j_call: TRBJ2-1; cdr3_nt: TGTGCCTGGAGTCGGGGGACTGAGCAGTTCTTC; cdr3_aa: CAWSRGTEQFF
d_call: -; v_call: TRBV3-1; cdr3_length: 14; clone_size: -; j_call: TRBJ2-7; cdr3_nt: TGTGCCAGCAGCCAATCGGGCAGGGTCTACGAGCAGTACTTC; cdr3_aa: CASSQSGRVYEQYF
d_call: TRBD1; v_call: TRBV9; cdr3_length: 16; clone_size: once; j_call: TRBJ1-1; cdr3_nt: TGTGCCAGCAGCCCGGGACAGGGGTGGATGAACACTGAAGCTTTCTTT; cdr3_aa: CASSPGQGWMNTEAFF
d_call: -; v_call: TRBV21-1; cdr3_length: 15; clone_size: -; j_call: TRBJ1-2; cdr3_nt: TGTGCCAGCAGCAAACGATATACAGGGAACTATGGCTACACCTTC; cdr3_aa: CASSKRYTGNYGYTF
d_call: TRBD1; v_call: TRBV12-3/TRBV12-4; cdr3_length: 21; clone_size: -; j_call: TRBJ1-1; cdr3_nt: TGTGCCAGCAGTACACTCGGACAGGTCCAGACCCCTCTTATATTCGACACTGAAGCTTTCTTT; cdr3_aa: CASSTLGQVQTPLIFDTEAFF
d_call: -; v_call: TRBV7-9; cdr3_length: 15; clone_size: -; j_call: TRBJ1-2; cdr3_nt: TGTGCCAGCAGCCCAAATCCGGGACAAGACTATGGCTACACCTTC; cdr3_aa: CASSPNPGQDYGYTF
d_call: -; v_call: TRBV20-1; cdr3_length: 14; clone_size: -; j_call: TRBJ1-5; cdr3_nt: TGCAGTGCTAGAGATGGTCAGAGGAATCAGCCCCAGCATTTT; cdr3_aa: CSARDGQRNQPQHF
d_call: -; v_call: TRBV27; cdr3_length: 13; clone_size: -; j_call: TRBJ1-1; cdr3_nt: TGTGCCAGCTCGATAAGTCGTAACACTGAAGCTTTCTTT; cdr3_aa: CASSISRNTEAFF
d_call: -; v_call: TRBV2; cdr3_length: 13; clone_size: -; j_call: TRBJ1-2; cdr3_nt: TGTGCCAGCCAGGGGAGGCCTGGCTATGGCTACACCTTC; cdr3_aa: CASQGRPGYGYTF
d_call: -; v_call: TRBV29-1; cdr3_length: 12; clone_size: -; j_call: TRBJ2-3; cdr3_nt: TGCAGCGTTGAAGATCGCCTAGATACGCAGTATTTT; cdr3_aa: CSVEDRLDTQYF
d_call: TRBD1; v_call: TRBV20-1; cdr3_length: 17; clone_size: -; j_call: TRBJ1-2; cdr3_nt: TGCAGTGCTAGAGATGGCCCCCCCGGGACAGCCTTCTATGGCTACACCTTC; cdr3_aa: CSARDGPPGTAFYGYTF
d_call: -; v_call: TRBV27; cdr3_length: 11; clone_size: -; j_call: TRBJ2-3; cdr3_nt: TGTGCCAGCAAGAGCACAGATACGCAGTATTTT; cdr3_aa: CASKSTDTQYF
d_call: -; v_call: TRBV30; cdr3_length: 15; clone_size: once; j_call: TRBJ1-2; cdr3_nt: TGTGCCTGGAGTCCCTACCGACAGGACTTCTATGGCTACACCTTC; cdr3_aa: CAWSPYRQDFYGYTF
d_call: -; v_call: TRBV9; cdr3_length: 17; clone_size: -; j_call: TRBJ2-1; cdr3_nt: TGTGCCAGCAGCGTGAGGGGGTGGGGAAGCTCCTACAATGAGCAGTTCTTC; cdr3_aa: CASSVRGWGSSYNEQFF
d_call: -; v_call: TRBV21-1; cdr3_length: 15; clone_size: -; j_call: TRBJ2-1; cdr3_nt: TGTGCCAGCAGCAACGAGGGACAGGCCAACAATGAGCAGTTCTTC; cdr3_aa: CASSNEGQANNEQFF
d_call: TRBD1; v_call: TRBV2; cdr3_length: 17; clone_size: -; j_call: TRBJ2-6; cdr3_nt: TGTGCCAGCAGCAGGGGGACAGGGCTTGCAGGGGCCAACGTCCTGACTTTC; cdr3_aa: CASSRGTGLAGANVLTF
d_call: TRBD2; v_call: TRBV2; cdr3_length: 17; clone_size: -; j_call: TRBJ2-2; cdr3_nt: TGTGCCAGCAGTGAATACTGGACTAGCGGGGGATCCGGGGAGCTGTTTTTT; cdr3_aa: CASSEYWTSGGSGELFF
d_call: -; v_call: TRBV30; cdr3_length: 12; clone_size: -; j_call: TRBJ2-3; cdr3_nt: TGTGCCTGGAGTGTCAAGGGCGATACGCAGTATTTT; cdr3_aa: CAWSVKGDTQYF